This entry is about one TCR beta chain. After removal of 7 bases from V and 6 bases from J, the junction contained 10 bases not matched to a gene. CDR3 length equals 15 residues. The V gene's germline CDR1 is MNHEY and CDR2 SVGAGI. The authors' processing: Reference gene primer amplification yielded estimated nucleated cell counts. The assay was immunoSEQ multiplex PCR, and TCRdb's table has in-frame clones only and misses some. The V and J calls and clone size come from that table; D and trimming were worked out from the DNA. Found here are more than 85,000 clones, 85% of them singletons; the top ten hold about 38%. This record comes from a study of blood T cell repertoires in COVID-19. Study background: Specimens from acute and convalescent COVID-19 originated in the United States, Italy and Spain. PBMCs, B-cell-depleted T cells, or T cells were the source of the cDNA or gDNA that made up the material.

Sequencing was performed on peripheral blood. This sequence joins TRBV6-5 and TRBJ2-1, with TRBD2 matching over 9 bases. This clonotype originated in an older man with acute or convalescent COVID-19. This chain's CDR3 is CASIQSGGTGNEQFF. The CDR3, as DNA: TGTGCCAGCATCCAGAGCGGGGGGACCGGCAATGAGCAGTTCTTC.